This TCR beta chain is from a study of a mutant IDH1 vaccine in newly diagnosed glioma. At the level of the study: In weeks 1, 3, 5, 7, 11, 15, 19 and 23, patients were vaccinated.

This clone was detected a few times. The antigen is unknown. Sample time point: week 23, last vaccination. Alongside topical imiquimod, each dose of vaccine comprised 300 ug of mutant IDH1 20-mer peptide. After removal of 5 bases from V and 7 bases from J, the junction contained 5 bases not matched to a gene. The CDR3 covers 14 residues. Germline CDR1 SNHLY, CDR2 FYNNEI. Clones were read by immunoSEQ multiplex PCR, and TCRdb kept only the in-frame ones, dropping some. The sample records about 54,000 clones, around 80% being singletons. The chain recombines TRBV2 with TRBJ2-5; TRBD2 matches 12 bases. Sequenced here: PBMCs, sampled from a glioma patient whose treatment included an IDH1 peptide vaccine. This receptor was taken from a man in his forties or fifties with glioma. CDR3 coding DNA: TGTGCCAGCAGTCCTAGCGGGGGGGGCGGGACCCAGTACTTC. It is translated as CASSPSGGGGTQYF.